The 19 T cell receptor beta chains below come from one sample, sequenced in a study of blood T cell repertoires in COVID-19. Method: immunoSEQ multiplex PCR; TCRdb's copy keeps in-frame clones and lacks some. Of roughly 200,000 clones listed, around 85% are singletons. Sequencing used PBMCs or T cells enriched from blood (not recorded which). Receptors were obtained from a man aged 40-49 years who had recovered from COVID-19.

The chain links TRBV5-1 to TRBJ2-7; 8 bases map to TRBD1. The CDR3 is 14 residues long. J was trimmed by 5 bases and V by 6 bases; bases with no gene match: 10. The germline CDR1 and CDR2 sequences are SGHRS and YFSETQ. Here the CDR3 reads CASISRTGNHEQYF. The CDR3 bases are TGCGCCAGCATATCCCGGACAGGGAACCACGAGCAGTACTTC.

J is TRBJ1-1 and V is TRBV6-6; TRBD1 might be the D (5 bases). The CDR3 runs 15 residues. Deletions cut 6 bases from V and 6 bases from J, with 20 bases between. CDR1 MNHNY and CDR2 SVGAGI come from the germline V gene (reference sequence). Here the CDR3 DNA reads TGTGCCAGCAGATACACTAATCAGGGCTACCCTGAAGCTTTCTTT. Protein product: CASRYTNQGYPEAFF.

In this sample, this clone turned up a few times. The chain employs TRBV9 and TRBJ2-7; 7 positions agree with TRBD1. J was trimmed by 3 bases and V by 8 bases; bases with no gene match: 14. The CDR3 loop spans 15 amino acids. Germline V gene data show CDR1 as SGDLS and CDR2 as YYNGEE. Here the CDR3 DNA reads TGTGCCAGATCCTCCCCGGGGACAGTGCGCTACGAGCAGTACTTC. Its translation: CARSSPGTVRYEQYF.

The chain employs TRBV5-1 and TRBJ1-1, with a tentative D call TRBD1 (5 bases). CDR3 length equals 14 residues. CDR1 SGHRS and CDR2 YFSETQ come from the germline V gene. Trimming took off 5 bases at V and 6 bases at J, with 17 bases between the two ends. CDR3 loop: CASRPGTGEPEAFF. As DNA, the CDR3 is TGCGCCAGCAGGCCTGGGACGGGGGAGCCTGAAGCTTTCTTT.

The chain is built from TRBV30 and TRBJ1-5; possible D gene TRBD1, 6 bases. The CDR3 has 15 residues. Germline lookup yields CDR1 GTSNPN and CDR2 SVGIG (reference sequence). Between the trimmed V and J ends, which lost 0 bases and 6 bases, there was a span of 15 bases. The CDR3 is CAWSVGGGYGQPQHF. The CDR3, as DNA: TGTGCCTGGAGTGTAGGGGGGGGGTATGGTCAGCCCCAGCATTTT.

The chain links TRBV6-6 to TRBJ1-2; D gene uncertain. The CDR3 consists of 11 residues. With 7 bases removed from V and 6 bases from J, the gap between germline ends came to 9 bases. The V gene's germline CDR1 is MNHNY and CDR2 SVGAGI (reference sequence). For the CDR3, the DNA is TGTGCCAGCACTAGTCCAGATGGCTACACCTTC. Translation: CASTSPDGYTF.

This clone was detected a few times. The rearrangement links TRBV18 to TRBJ1-1, with D tentatively TRBD1 (6 bases). Deletions cut 6 bases from V and 0 bases from J, with 14 bases between. The CDR3 is made up of 15 amino acids. CDR1 is KGHSH, CDR2 LQKENI, per germline. The CDR3 DNA is TGTGCCAGCTCCCCGGCCGGGACATTGAACACTGAAGCTTTCTTT. Its protein product is CASSPAGTLNTEAFF.

The chain joins TRBV6-5 to TRBJ2-1; 9 bases line up with TRBD1. The V segment lost 8 bases and the J segment 8 bases; nucleotides outside the gene matches: 10. This CDR3 region has 14 residues. Germline assignment: CDR1 MNHEY and CDR2 SVGAGI. The CDR3 sequence: CASGDRVFIDEQFF. Written as DNA, the CDR3 is TGTGCCAGCGGGGACAGGGTCTTTATCGATGAGCAGTTCTTC.

The V and J genes are TRBV10-3 and TRBJ1-2; no clear D gene. Trimming removed 4 bases from V and 4 bases from J, with 16 bases in between. The CDR3 runs 15 residues. CDR1 is ENHRY and CDR2 is SYGVKD in the germline V gene. The CDR3 sequence is CAISVDTSSSYGYTF. DNA for the CDR3: TGTGCCATCAGTGTGGATACTTCATCTAGCTATGGCTACACCTTC.

The rearrangement links TRBV11-2 to TRBJ2-3, with TRBD2 matching over 12 bases. Germline CDR1 is SGHAT and CDR2 is FQNNGV. The CDR3 covers 18 residues. V gave up 0 bases and J gave up 5 bases; unmatched junction bases: 9. CDR3 region: CASSLEIWASGGVDTQYF. In DNA, the CDR3 is TGTGCCAGCAGCTTAGAGATCTGGGCTAGCGGGGGGGTAGATACGCAGTATTTT.

The chain combines TRBV9 with TRBJ1-1; TRBD1 matches at 9 bases. Germline values: CDR1 SGDLS, CDR2 YYNGEE. The CDR3 covers 14 residues. With 2 bases clipped from V and 7 bases from J, the junction kept 6 bases outside the gene matches. DNA for the CDR3: TGTGCCAGCAGCGTGGGGACAGGGATAGGTGAAGCTTTCTTT. This translates into CASSVGTGIGEAFF.

This clone was seen only once. The chain is built from TRBV11-3 and TRBJ1-1, with D possibly matching TRBD1 (6 bases). The CDR3 has 15 amino acids. V was trimmed by 5 bases and J by 1 base, leaving 14 bases between them. From germline, CDR1 is SGHNT and CDR2 YENEEA. Written as DNA, the CDR3 is TGTGCCAGCAGCGCACAGGGAAGGTGGAACACTGAAGCTTTCTTT. Translation: CASSAQGRWNTEAFF.

This chain joins TRBV5-1 and TRBJ1-5, with D possibly TRBD1 on 5 matching bases. Germline V gene data show CDR1 as SGHRS and CDR2 as YFSETQ. V was pared by 0 bases and J by 6 bases, with 7 bases between. The CDR3 is 13 residues long. The CDR3 spells CASSLGGAQPQHF. The CDR3 nucleotides read TGCGCCAGCAGCTTGGGCGGGGCTCAGCCCCAGCATTTT.

J is TRBJ1-2 and V is TRBV15; no definite D call. The V end lost 0 bases, the J end lost 4 bases, and 9 bases lay between the germline ends. This CDR3 comprises 14 residues. CDR1 is LNHNV and CDR2 is YYDKDF in the germline V gene (reference sequence). Written as DNA, the CDR3 is TGTGCCACCAGCAGAGATGGGCAATTCTATGGCTACACCTTC. Amino acid sequence: CATSRDGQFYGYTF.

The chain employs TRBV2 and TRBJ1-5, with D uncertain. There are 14 residues in the CDR3. Germline loops: CDR1 SNHLY, CDR2 FYNNEI. Trimming stripped 8 bases from V and 1 base from J, with 12 bases between. For the CDR3, the DNA is TGTGCCAGCCGAGAAGACACAAGCAATCAGCCCCAGCATTTT. This sequence encodes CASREDTSNQPQHF.

The chain is built from TRBV11-2 and TRBJ2-1; 9 bases match TRBD2. Germline values: CDR1 SGHAT, CDR2 FQNNGV. CDR3 length equals 15 residues. The J segment lost 8 bases and the V segment lost 7 bases, leaving 12 bases of the junction unmatched. The DNA of the CDR3 is TGTGCCAGCACCATGCGGGGGGGGCTGGTCGATGAGCAGTTCTTC. It translates to CASTMRGGLVDEQFF.

The chain carries TRBV6-5 and TRBJ1-1, with D perhaps matching TRBD1 (6 bases). V lost 2 bases and J lost 7, with 20 bases in between. Germline CDR1 MNHEY, CDR2 SVGAGI. There are 16 residues in the CDR3. The CDR3, as DNA: TGTGCCAGCAGTTACCAGCTATCCTACAGGGAAAGTGAAGCTTTCTTT. It is translated as CASSYQLSYRESEAFF.

This chain uses TRBV27 with TRBJ2-1; 7 bases fit TRBD2. Trimming cost V 0 bases and J 2 bases; bases outside gene matches: 4. The CDR3 is 16 residues long. Germline-derived CDR1 and CDR2 are MNHEY and SMNVEV (reference sequence). This CDR3 reads CASSLSWGGPYNEQFF. DNA of the CDR3: TGTGCCAGCAGTTTATCGTGGGGGGGACCCTACAATGAGCAGTTCTTC.

The V call is TRBV24-1, the J call TRBJ1-1; 10 nucleotides agree with TRBD1. Trimming removed 7 bases from V and 4 bases from J; junction bases left unmatched: 2. The germline gives CDR1 KGHDR, CDR2 SFDVKD. The CDR3 covers 13 residues. CDR3 amino acids: CATRRTGGTEAFF. The DNA for the CDR3 is TGTGCCACCAGACGGACAGGGGGCACTGAAGCTTTCTTT.